This T cell receptor (beta chain) was captured in a study of blood T cells in healthy people across ages (dated by TCRdb to 2014 to 2015). Notes on the research overall: In model experiments, template switching captured roughly one uniquely barcoded TCR beta cDNA molecule for every two T cells. Age-related changes in TCR beta repertoire diversity were measured in the study by deep sequencing normalized with unique cDNA molecular identifiers. The donors were divided into four age groups: young (average 16 years), middle-aged (approximately 41), aged (approximately 62) and long-lived (roughly 82). To avoid experimental bias, donors of different ages were spread randomly across the sequencing lanes. The study analyzed two additional independent replicas of 1 million unique cDNA reads from the same blood draw for two donors, one aged 18 to 30 and one aged 80 or older. Results the study describes overall, beyond this receptor: Bulk unsorted PBMC profiling prevented conclusive comparison of naive and antigen-experienced compartments. Compared with the aged group, the long-lived group had more naive CD4+ T cells, fewer expanded clones and increased TCR diversity, a pattern suggesting age selection. As age increased, observed TCR beta diversity per million T cells dropped in a roughly linear way, and a significant reduction was already evident by age roughly 40. Donor CMV infection status was unknown, potentially confounding age-related changes in expanded clonotypes. Estimates of total diversity based on one million sequenced T cells were considered lower bounds and underestimates. There was a strong correlation between observed TCR beta diversity and the percentage of naive T cells measured by flow cytometry.

Preparation of the library involved 5' RACE. Sequencing used an Illumina HiSeq 2500. A second PCR of roughly 6 to 11 cycles was performed with a sample-barcoded 5' primer and a J-beta primer mix. A template-switch 5' adaptor carrying 12 random nucleotides introduced a unique molecular identifier onto each TCR beta cDNA molecule. Each sample yielded at least 2.5 million CDR3-containing paired-end reads. First-strand cDNA was synthesized from all RNA with the Mint cDNA synthesis kit, primed by a TRBC-specific oligonucleotide. All cDNA was treated with uracil-DNA glycosylase and then went through a first 18-cycle PCR with the universal primers M1SS and BC2_uni_R. Processing in the source paper ran as follows. Normalization of each sample was performed by random selection of 1 million high-quality reads, each carrying a distinct molecular identifier. Instead of being binned into consensus sequences, reads with shared molecular identifiers were discarded. CDR3 identification, clonotype clustering and error correction used MiTCR with a Q25 quality threshold and the strictest error-elimination algorithm. Lower-bound total TCR beta diversity was estimated with a nonparametric unseen species model using Euler transformation. The public reads were reprocessed in TCRdb via fastp at Q25 and MiXCR, keeping in-frame beta chains. Rows are combined by CDR3 protein, so each entry shows the most common genes and DNA. These V and J calls derive from TCRdb rather than the authors' analysis. Across this sample there are 550,000 to 750,000 distinct CDR3 sequences, with over 20% seen only once. Of the sample, roughly 3.6% falls within the top ten clones.

This clonotype has just a few counts. The clone's antigen remains unknown. No base quality values were provided; no much bigger clone lies one nucleotide off. The approximately 40 donors, aged roughly 6 to 100 years, were systemically healthy Caucasian individuals from Russia. Ten milliliters of peripheral blood were drawn from each donor into EDTA-treated Vacutainer tubes. PBMCs were isolated by Ficoll-Paque density-gradient centrifugation, with at least 6.5 million obtained per sample. Trizol reagent was used to extract total RNA from PBMCs, with at least 6 micrograms per sample. For every donor, flow cytometry on a PBMC aliquot measured the percentage of naive CD45RAhigh/CD27high T cells. From cysteine to phenylalanine, the CDR3 is 15 amino acids long. The read is trimmed to its CDR3 DNA, 45 bases read in frame from base 1. In the germline V gene (reference sequence), CDR1 corresponds to GTSNPN and CDR2 to SVGIG. V and J are truncated by 0 bases and 2 bases respectively, leaving an intervening sequence of 13 bases.

The sequenced sample was blood. Here the chain combines TRBV30 and TRBJ1-2; TRBD1 is a possible D gene, resting on 5 matching bases. The clonotype originates from a man between 65 and 85 years old in good health. The nucleotides read TGTGCCTGGAGTGTACGTGGGGGGAGCAACTATGGCTACACCTTC. Translated, it reads CAWSVRGGSNYGYTF. Here the CDR3 is joined to the reference TRBV30 and TRBJ1-2 genes, and the full variable domain is: SQTIHQWPATLVQPVGSPLSLECTVEGTSNPNLYWYRQAAGRGLQLLFYSVGIGQISSEVPQNLSASRPQDRQFILSSKKLLLSDSGFYLCAWSVRGGSNYGYTFGSGTRLTVV.